This TCR beta chain was sequenced in a study of shared clonotypes between healthy human individuals. Method: immunoSEQ multiplex PCR; TCRdb's copy keeps in-frame clones and lacks some. This sample has 2 million to 3 million clones, with over 85% found just once. Whole-study results and caveats: Larger richness was generally estimated for naive than memory subsets.

Germline loops: CDR1 SGHVS, CDR2 FNYEAQ. V was clipped by 2 bases and J by 7 bases; unmatched bases: 1. The CDR3 is 12 amino acids. On this clone itself: Its specificity is unknown.

The rearrangement joins TRBV7-6 to TRBJ2-5; 7 bases align to TRBD2. This TCR was recovered from a man aged 18 to 29 in good health. Some clones in this sample may be carry-over from other donors' samples. Material for sequencing was naive CD4+ T cells from PBMCs. Subset here: CD45RA+ positively selected. The chain's CDR3 is CASSLWEGTQYF. The CDR3 DNA sequence: TGTGCCAGCAGCTTATGGGAGGGGACCCAGTACTTC.